This TCR beta chain comes out of a study of T cell responses to AZD1222 COVID-19 vaccine. Study observations and caveats: At 160-218 and 743-854, vaccine-associated CD4 TCRs were dominant, and they spanned spike. Among the donors, most were white British and more were female, and clonal diversity was possibly underestimated. Among those given AZD1222, only five or six were seropositive at baseline.

Profiled with immunoSEQ multiplex PCR; TCRdb holds only in-frame clones, not every one. The repertoire holds about 150,000 clones, with 85% to 90% as singletons. Germline loops: CDR1 MGHDK, CDR2 SYGVNS. The CDR3 spans 15 residues. V shed 4 bases, J shed 0 bases, and the junction held 3 bases outside the gene matches. It was second doses at about 4 or about 12 weeks that were pooled. This clone was recorded only once. The antigen remains undetermined. This receptor was obtained from an adult who received the AZD1222 COVID-19 vaccine. This specimen consisted of peripheral blood, obtained 28 days after the second AZD1222 dose. This chain joins TRBV25-1 and TRBJ2-7; 10 bases map to TRBD1. In DNA, the CDR3 is TGTGCCAGCAGTGGGGGACAGGGGAGCTCCTACGAGCAGTACTTC. It is translated as CASSGGQGSSYEQYF.